This TCR beta chain was found in a study of blood T cell repertoires in COVID-19. Study-level information: The United States, Italy and Spain were the sources of the acute and convalescent COVID-19 samples. PBMCs, B-cell-depleted T cells, or T cells were the source of the cDNA or gDNA that made up the material.

V lost 5 bases to trimming and J lost 4 bases; unmatched junction nucleotides: 6. This CDR3 has 14 residues. Germline V lookup: CDR1 SNHLY, CDR2 FYNNEI. Participant reports of clinical history set cohort assignment. Only in-frame clones appear in the TCRdb table, and some are missing; sequencing was by immunoSEQ multiplex PCR. The table lists around 380,000 clones, 70% to 90% of them singletons, with approximately 1.2% in the top ten. Input material: PBMCs or T cells enriched from blood (not recorded which). The clonotype was recovered from a young man who had recovered from COVID-19. The V gene is TRBV2, the J gene TRBJ1-1, with 8 bases aligning to TRBD1. CDR3 coding DNA: TGTGCCAGCAGTTTCGGACAGGGTGGCACTGAAGCTTTCTTT. Protein: CASSFGQGGTEAFF. The whole variable domain, remainder taken from reference TRBV2 and TRBJ1-1, is EPEVTQTPSHQVTQMGQEVILRCVPISNHLYFYWYRQILGQKVEFLVSFYNNEISEKSEIFDDQFSVERPDGSNFTLKIRSTKLEDSAMYFCASSFGQGGTEAFFGQGTRLTVV.